What follows is one T cell receptor (beta chain) and its context. Its antigen is unknown. Clones were sequenced by immunoSEQ multiplex PCR, and TCRdb holds only the in-frame ones, with some missing. The top ten hold more than 1% of the sample, which has 30,000 to 35,000 clones, approximately 80% seen once. This sample was taken from a study of T cells in narcolepsy. Study overall: Healthy controls were enrolled alongside patients with narcolepsy type 1 or type 2.

V shed 6 bases, J shed 4 bases, and the junction held 6 bases outside the gene matches. The CDR3 runs 15 residues. The germline V gene has CDR1 MNHEY and CDR2 SVGAGI. General study results and limits: Healthy controls reportedly lacked the autoreactive clonotypes serially found in patients' blood. Some memory CD4+ repertoires had no autoreactive clone sequences.

This chain connects TRBV6-5 to TRBJ1-3; 10 positions agree with TRBD1. The sequencing sample was made of memory (CD45RA-) CD4+ T cells from blood. The sequence derives from a human donor in good health. In DNA form, the CDR3 reads TGTGCCAGCAGACATGGGACAGGGGAAGGAAACACCATATATTTT. The encoded protein is CASRHGTGEGNTIYF.